This T cell receptor beta chain originates from a study of shared clonotypes between healthy human individuals. Germline assignment: CDR1 GTSNPN and CDR2 SVGIG (reference sequence). V lost 2 bases, J lost 7 bases, and 3 bases stayed unmatched. The CDR3 loop spans 13 amino acids. Only in-frame clones appear in the TCRdb table, and some are missing; sequencing was by immunoSEQ multiplex PCR. The table includes around 1 million clones, around 80% detected once. This receptor was taken from a man aged 18 to 29 in good health. Sequenced input: memory CD4+ T cells sorted from blood. The sample's subset: CD45RA-negative fraction. The chain carries TRBV30 and TRBJ1-2; 11 bases match TRBD1. The CDR3 bases are TGTGCCTGGAGTCTCGGACAGGGGGCTGGCTACACCTTC. This codes for CAWSLGQGAGYTF. The full variable domain, with the rest looked up from reference TRBV30 and TRBJ1-2, is SQTIHQWPATLVQPVGSPLSLECTVEGTSNPNLYWYRQAAGRGLQLLFYSVGIGQISSEVPQNLSASRPQDRQFILSSKKLLLSDSGFYLCAWSLGQGAGYTFGSGTRLTVV.